Listed below are T cell receptor beta chains from one sample, sequenced in a study of cytotoxic CD8 clonotypes in ibrutinib-treated CLL. Clones were sequenced by immunoSEQ multiplex PCR, and TCRdb holds only the in-frame ones, with some missing. The sample lists approximately 210,000 clones; around 72% were seen once. The sample consisted of PBMCs, taken after 24 months of ibrutinib treatment. Receptors originate from a human donor with chronic lymphocytic leukemia. Both conserved end residues are part of each CDR3. A D gene is named only where the DNA matches it firmly. The size field is filled for only some rows; it gives once, few, many or a size class.

TRBV18	TRBJ2-1	NA	TRBD2	CASSPGTSGASNEQFF	TGTGCCAGCTCACCAGGGACTAGCGGGGCTTCCAATGAGCAGTTCTTC
TRBV30	TRBJ2-7	NA	TRBD2	CAWAPLAGGRFYEQYF	TGTGCCTGGGCCCCTCTAGCGGGAGGAAGGTTCTACGAGCAGTACTTC
TRBV10-3	TRBJ2-3	NA	TRBD2	CAISVLAGEVDTQYF	TGTGCCATCAGTGTGCTAGCGGGAGAGGTAGATACGCAGTATTTT
TRBV7-6	TRBJ2-2	NA	NA	CASSLSGTGELFF	TGTGCCAGCAGCTTGAGTGGCACCGGGGAGCTGTTTTTT
TRBV5-3	TRBJ2-7	once	TRBD1	CARIGTGGPGEQYF	TGTGCCAGAATTGGAACAGGGGGCCCCGGCGAGCAGTACTTC
TRBV6-5	TRBJ2-4	NA	TRBD1	CASRGTGDKNIQYF	TGTGCCAGCAGGGGGACAGGGGACAAAAACATTCAGTACTTC
TRBV15	TRBJ1-5	few	TRBD1	CATSREGTGFQPQHF	TGTGCCACCAGCAGAGAAGGGACAGGGTTTCAGCCCCAGCATTTT
TRBV5-1	TRBJ2-7	NA	NA	CASSSNSYEQYF	TGCGCCAGCAGCTCTAACAGCTACGAGCAGTACTTC
TRBV9	TRBJ2-1	few	TRBD1	CASSASRGLSYNEQFF	TGTGCCAGCAGCGCCTCCAGGGGGCTCTCCTACAATGAGCAGTTCTTC
TRBV28	TRBJ2-1	NA	NA	CASSLHSYNEQFF	TGTGCCAGCAGTTTACATTCCTACAATGAGCAGTTCTTC
TRBV5-4	TRBJ2-3	NA	NA	CASSLYLDSTDTQYF	TGTGCCAGCAGCTTATACTTGGACAGCACAGATACGCAGTATTTT
TRBV27	TRBJ2-1	NA	TRBD2	CASSLYREGQVNEQFF	TGTGCCAGCAGTTTATATCGGGAGGGCCAGGTCAATGAGCAGTTCTTC
TRBV4-1	TRBJ2-1	NA	TRBD2	CASSQDIGVAGHEQFF	TGCGCCAGCAGCCAAGATATCGGGGTAGCGGGGCATGAGCAGTTCTTC
TRBV7-9	TRBJ2-7	NA	TRBD2	CASSQGLAGELSTYEQYF	TGTGCCAGCAGCCAGGGACTAGCGGGAGAGTTGAGTACCTACGAGCAGTACTTC
TRBV6-1	TRBJ2-7	NA	NA	CASFSYEQYF	TGTGCCAGCTTCTCCTACGAGCAGTACTTC
TRBV5-8	TRBJ1-2	once	NA	CASSLAGGYGYTF	TGTGCCAGCAGCTTGGCGGGGGGCTATGGCTACACCTTC
TRBV4-2	TRBJ2-3	NA	NA	CASSQDEGGSTDTQYF	TGTGCCAGCAGCCAAGACGAGGGGGGCAGCACAGATACGCAGTATTTT
TRBV6-6	TRBJ1-3	NA	NA	CASSRDIGNTIYF	TGTGCCAGCAGTCGGGACATTGGAAACACCATATATTTT
TRBV19	TRBJ1-3	NA	NA	CASSSSSGNTIYF	TGTGCCAGTAGTTCCAGCTCTGGAAACACCATATATTTT
TRBV20-1	TRBJ1-2	NA	NA	CSASGLFYTF	TGCAGTGCTAGCGGACTATTCTACACCTTC
TRBV5-1	TRBJ2-2	NA	TRBD1	CASSWGQDYTGELFF	TGCGCCAGCAGCTGGGGACAGGACTACACCGGGGAGCTGTTTTTT
TRBV15	TRBJ1-5	NA	TRBD1	CATSSRGISNQPQHF	TGTGCCACCAGCAGCAGGGGGATTAGCAATCAGCCCCAGCATTTT
TRBV11-2	TRBJ1-2	NA	NA	CASSLDRVAGGYTF	TGTGCCAGCAGCTTAGATCGAGTTGCGGGTGGCTACACCTTC
TRBV28	TRBJ2-7	NA	NA	CASSFEGPAMDEQYF	TGTGCCAGCAGTTTCGAAGGCCCTGCCATGGACGAGCAGTACTTC
TRBV18	TRBJ1-1	once	NA	CASSPRLSRDEAFF	TGTGCCAGCTCACCACGTCTCTCAAGGGATGAAGCTTTCTTT
TRBV7-9	TRBJ1-2	NA	NA	CASDYNYGYTF	TGTGCCAGCGACTATAACTATGGCTACACCTTC
TRBV27	TRBJ2-3	NA	NA	CASTSPVGTQYF	TGTGCCAGCACCTCTCCCGTGGGTACGCAGTATTTT
TRBV18	TRBJ1-2	NA	TRBD1	CASSPLGQYDYGYTF	TGTGCCAGCTCACCCTTGGGACAGTACGATTATGGCTACACCTTC
TRBV10-3	TRBJ2-1	NA	TRBD2	CAISESKLADYNEQFF	TGTGCCATCAGTGAGTCGAAGCTAGCGGACTACAATGAGCAGTTCTTC
TRBV7-9	TRBJ1-2	few	NA	CASSLDLAGTNYGYTF	TGTGCCAGCAGCTTAGACTTGGCAGGGACCAACTATGGCTACACCTTC
TRBV5-1	TRBJ2-5	NA	TRBD1	CASSLIPTGGETQYF	TGCGCCAGCAGCTTGATCCCCACAGGGGGGGAGACCCAGTACTTC
TRBV6-5	TRBJ2-7	NA	TRBD2	CASSAPAGFGYEQYF	TGTGCCAGCAGTGCCCCAGCGGGGTTCGGCTACGAGCAGTACTTC
TRBV7-2	TRBJ2-1	NA	TRBD1	CASSPGQGAREQFF	TGTGCCAGCAGCCCCGGACAGGGGGCGAGAGAGCAGTTCTTC
TRBV4-2	TRBJ1-5	NA	NA	CASSQDQDNQPQHF	TGTGCCAGCAGCCAAGATCAGGACAATCAGCCCCAGCATTTT
TRBV5-8	TRBJ2-2	NA	TRBD1	CASSQQQGVRTGELFF	TGTGCCAGCAGCCAACAACAGGGGGTCCGTACCGGGGAGCTGTTTTTT
TRBV5-6	TRBJ2-3	NA	NA	CASSLQGPTDTQYF	TGTGCCAGCAGCTTGCAGGGCCCCACAGATACGCAGTATTTT
TRBV27	TRBJ1-2	NA	NA	CASSLSGRVYGYTF	TGTGCCAGCAGTTTATCGGGCAGGGTCTACGGCTACACCTTC
TRBV4-3	TRBJ2-2	NA	TRBD2	CASSQGPSRLAGTYTGELFF	TGCGCCAGCAGCCAAGGTCCTAGCCGACTAGCGGGAACATACACCGGGGAGCTGTTTTTT
TRBV6-5	TRBJ1-4	once	NA	CASTQGRGEKLFF	TGTGCCAGCACTCAGGGGAGAGGTGAAAAACTGTTTTTT
TRBV29-1	TRBJ2-1	NA	TRBD2	CSVGTGGSTYNEQFF	TGCAGCGTTGGGACGGGGGGATCAACCTACAATGAGCAGTTCTTC
TRBV5-6	TRBJ2-4	NA	NA	CASSLTGTKNIQYF	TGTGCCAGCAGCTTAACAGGAACCAAAAACATTCAGTACTTC
TRBV7-6	TRBJ1-1	few	NA	CASSLLWRVGAEAFF	TGTGCCAGCAGCTTATTATGGAGGGTGGGCGCTGAAGCTTTCTTT
TRBV10-3	TRBJ1-5	NA	TRBD1	CAISERGQDSNQPQHF	TGTGCCATCAGTGAGCGCGGACAGGATAGCAATCAGCCCCAGCATTTT
TRBV30	TRBJ1-2	few	NA	CAWSVWAYGYTF	TGTGCCTGGAGTGTATGGGCCTATGGCTACACCTTC
TRBV7-7	TRBJ2-7	NA	NA	CASSLAPGRPHEQYF	TGTGCCAGCAGCTTAGCGCCGGGGCGTCCCCACGAGCAGTACTTC
TRBV2	TRBJ2-5	NA	NA	CASSERLSSAQETQYF	TGTGCCAGCAGTGAACGGCTCTCTAGCGCCCAAGAGACCCAGTACTTC
TRBV5-4	TRBJ2-2	NA	TRBD1	CASSVRDRDTGELFF	TGTGCCAGCAGCGTCCGGGACAGAGACACCGGGGAGCTGTTTTTT
TRBV4-1	TRBJ1-1	NA	NA	CASSQGRWSQNTEAFF	TGCGCCAGCAGCCAAGGGAGATGGAGTCAGAACACTGAAGCTTTCTTT
TRBV28	TRBJ2-1	NA	NA	CATYRDSYHNEQFF	TGTGCCACCTACCGGGACTCATATCACAATGAGCAGTTCTTC
TRBV7-9	TRBJ2-5	NA	TRBD2	CASSIPLRLAAQETQYF	TGTGCCAGCAGCATACCACTTAGACTAGCGGCACAAGAGACCCAGTACTTC
TRBV25-1	TRBJ2-2	NA	TRBD1	CASSPLQGAAGELFF	TGTGCCAGCAGCCCCCTACAGGGGGCAGCCGGGGAGCTGTTTTTT
TRBV9	TRBJ2-7	NA	NA	CASSETGYTYEQYF	TGTGCCAGCAGCGAAACCGGGTACACTTACGAGCAGTACTTC
TRBV5-6	TRBJ1-2	once	TRBD1	CASSFSGEGTANYGYTF	TGTGCCAGCAGCTTTTCCGGGGAAGGGACAGCTAACTATGGCTACACCTTC
TRBV5-1	TRBJ2-3	NA	NA	CASSSSPSSTDTQYF	TGCGCCAGCAGCTCCTCCCCCTCTAGCACAGATACGCAGTATTTT
TRBV28	TRBJ1-2	NA	NA	CASSPGAYGYTF	TGTGCCAGCAGTCCTGGAGCCTATGGCTACACCTTC